This TCR beta chain comes out of a study of blood T cell repertoires in COVID-19. Study information: Spain, Italy and the United States supplied samples that represented acute and convalescent COVID-19.

Germline V gives CDR1 MDHEN, CDR2 SYDVKM. The J segment lost 8 bases and the V segment lost 4 bases, leaving 3 bases of the junction unmatched. The CDR3 sequence is 13 residues long. Methods used by the authors: Using reference gene primer amplification, nucleated cell counts were estimated. Produced via immunoSEQ multiplex PCR; TCRdb's table is partial and in-frame only. Clonal size and the V and J genes are those of that table, whereas D and trimming came from the DNA. Seen here are fewer than 350,000 clones, around 85% observed once, and the top ten hold around 1.9%. Material: PBMCs or T cells enriched from blood (not recorded which). The source of this sequence is a woman aged 25 to 45 who had been exposed to COVID-19. This chain uses TRBV28 with TRBJ1-4; TRBD1 aligns across 8 bases. CDR3 in DNA: TGTGCCAGCAGTTCAGGGGGCGCGGAAAAACTGTTTTTT. Protein product: CASSSGGAEKLFF.